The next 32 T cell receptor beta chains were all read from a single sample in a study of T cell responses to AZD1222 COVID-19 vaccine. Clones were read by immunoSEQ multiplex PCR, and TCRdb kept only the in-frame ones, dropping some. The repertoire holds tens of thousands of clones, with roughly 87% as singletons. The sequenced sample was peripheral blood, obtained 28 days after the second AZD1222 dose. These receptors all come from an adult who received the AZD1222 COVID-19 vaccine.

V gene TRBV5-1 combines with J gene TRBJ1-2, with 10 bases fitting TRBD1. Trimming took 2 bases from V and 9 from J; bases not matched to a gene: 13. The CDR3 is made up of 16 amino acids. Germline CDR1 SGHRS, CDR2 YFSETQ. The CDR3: CASSFSTGGALNRYTF. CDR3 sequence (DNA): TGCGCCAGCAGCTTTTCGACAGGGGGCGCGCTGAATCGCTACACCTTC.

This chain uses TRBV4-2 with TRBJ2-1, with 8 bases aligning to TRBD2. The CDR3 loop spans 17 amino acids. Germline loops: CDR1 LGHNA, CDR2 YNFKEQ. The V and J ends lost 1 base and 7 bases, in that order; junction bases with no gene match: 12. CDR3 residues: CASSQAGRALEGNEQFF. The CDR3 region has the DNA TGTGCCAGCAGCCAAGCCGGGAGGGCCCTCGAGGGTAATGAGCAGTTCTTC.

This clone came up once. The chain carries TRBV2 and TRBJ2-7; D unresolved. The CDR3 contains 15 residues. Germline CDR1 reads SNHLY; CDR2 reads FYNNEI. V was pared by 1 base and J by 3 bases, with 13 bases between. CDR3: CASSEGQSSLYEQYF. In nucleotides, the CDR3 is TGTGCCAGCAGTGAAGGGCAGTCTAGTCTCTACGAGCAGTACTTC.

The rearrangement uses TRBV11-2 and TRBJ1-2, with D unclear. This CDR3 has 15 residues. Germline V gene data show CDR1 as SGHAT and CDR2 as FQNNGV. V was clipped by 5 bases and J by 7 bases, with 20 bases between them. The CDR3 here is CASSPLLSAQSGYTF. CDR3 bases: TGTGCCAGCAGCCCTTTACTATCGGCCCAGAGTGGCTACACCTTC.

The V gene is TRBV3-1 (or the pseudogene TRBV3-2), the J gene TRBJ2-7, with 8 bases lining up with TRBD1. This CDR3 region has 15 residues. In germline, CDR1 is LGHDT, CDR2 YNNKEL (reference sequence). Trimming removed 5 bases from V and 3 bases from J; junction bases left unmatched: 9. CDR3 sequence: CASSTTRTGSYEQYF. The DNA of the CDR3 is TGTGCCAGCAGCACTACCAGGACAGGGAGCTACGAGCAGTACTTC.

The DNA of the CDR3 is TGTGCCAGCAGCGGACCCTATGGCTACACCTTC. It specifies CASSGPYGYTF. The rearrangement links TRBV12-3 or TRBV12-4 to TRBJ1-2, with D uncertain. The CDR3 loop spans 11 amino acids. V was pared by 6 bases and J by 4 bases, with 6 bases between.

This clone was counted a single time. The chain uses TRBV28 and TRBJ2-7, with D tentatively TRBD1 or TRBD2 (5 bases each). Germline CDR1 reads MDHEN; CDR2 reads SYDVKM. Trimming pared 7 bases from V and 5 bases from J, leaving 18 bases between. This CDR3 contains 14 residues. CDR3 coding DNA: TGTGCCAGCACTCCTAGGTGGGGGTTTCACGAGCAGTACTTC. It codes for CASTPRWGFHEQYF.

DNA for the CDR3: TGTGCCAGCAGTGTAGAGAGCTCTGGGGCCAACGTCCTGACTTTC. This codes for CASSVESSGANVLTF. This chain connects TRBV6-4 to TRBJ2-6; D uncertain. CDR3 length: 15 amino acids. V was trimmed by 4 bases and J by 0 bases, leaving 7 bases between them. Germline CDR1 MRHNA, CDR2 SNTAGT.

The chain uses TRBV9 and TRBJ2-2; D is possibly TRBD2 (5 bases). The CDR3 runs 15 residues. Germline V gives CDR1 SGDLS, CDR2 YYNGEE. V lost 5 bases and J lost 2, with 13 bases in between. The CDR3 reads CASSPSSSNTGELFF. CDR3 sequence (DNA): TGTGCCAGCAGTCCTAGCAGTAGTAACACCGGGGAGCTGTTTTTT.

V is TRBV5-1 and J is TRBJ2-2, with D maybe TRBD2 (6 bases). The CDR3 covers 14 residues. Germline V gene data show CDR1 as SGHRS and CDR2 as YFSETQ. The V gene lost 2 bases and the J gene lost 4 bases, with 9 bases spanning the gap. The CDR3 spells CASSLMGGTGELFF. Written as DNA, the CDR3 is TGCGCCAGCAGCTTAATGGGGGGCACCGGGGAGCTGTTTTTT.

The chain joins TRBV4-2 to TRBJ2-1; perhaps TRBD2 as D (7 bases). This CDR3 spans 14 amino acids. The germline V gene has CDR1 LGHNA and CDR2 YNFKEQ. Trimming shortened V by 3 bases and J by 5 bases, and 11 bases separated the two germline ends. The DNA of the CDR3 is TGTGCCAGCAGCCAGAGGGGGGGGGACAATGAGCAGTTCTTC. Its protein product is CASSQRGGDNEQFF.

CDR3 protein: CASSGRAVDEKLFF. The CDR3, as DNA: TGTGCCAGCAGCGGACGGGCAGTAGATGAAAAACTGTTTTTT. This chain joins TRBV3-1 (or the pseudogene TRBV3-2) and TRBJ1-4; D call uncertain. The CDR3 covers 14 residues. Germline CDR1 is LGHDT and CDR2 is YNNKEL (reference sequence). Trimming removed 5 bases at V and 6 bases at J, with 13 bases between.

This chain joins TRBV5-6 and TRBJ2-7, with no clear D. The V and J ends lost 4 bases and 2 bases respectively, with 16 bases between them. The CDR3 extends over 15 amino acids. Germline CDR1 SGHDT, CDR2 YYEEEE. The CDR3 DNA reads TGTGCCAGCAGCGCTGCCGGGTCTACCCCCTACGAGCAGTACTTC. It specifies CASSAAGSTPYEQYF.

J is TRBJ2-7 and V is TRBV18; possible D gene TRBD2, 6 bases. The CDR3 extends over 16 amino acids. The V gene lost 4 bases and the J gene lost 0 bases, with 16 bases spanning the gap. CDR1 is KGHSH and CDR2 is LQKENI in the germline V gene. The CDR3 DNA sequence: TGTGCCAGCTCACTAACACCCGGGAGAAGCTCCTACGAGCAGTACTTC. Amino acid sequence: CASSLTPGRSSYEQYF.

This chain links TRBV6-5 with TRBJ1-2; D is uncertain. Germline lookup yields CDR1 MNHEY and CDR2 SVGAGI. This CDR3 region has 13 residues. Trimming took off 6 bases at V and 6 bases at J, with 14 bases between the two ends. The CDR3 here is CASSYLASNGYTF. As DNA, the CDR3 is TGTGCCAGCAGCTACCTTGCTTCCAATGGCTACACCTTC.

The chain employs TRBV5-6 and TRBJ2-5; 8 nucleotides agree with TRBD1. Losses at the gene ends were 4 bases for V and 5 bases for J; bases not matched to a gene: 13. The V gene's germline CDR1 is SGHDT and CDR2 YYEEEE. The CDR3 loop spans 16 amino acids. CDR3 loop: CASSPRQGASGETQYF. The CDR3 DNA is TGTGCCAGCAGCCCCAGGCAGGGGGCCTCGGGGGAGACCCAGTACTTC.

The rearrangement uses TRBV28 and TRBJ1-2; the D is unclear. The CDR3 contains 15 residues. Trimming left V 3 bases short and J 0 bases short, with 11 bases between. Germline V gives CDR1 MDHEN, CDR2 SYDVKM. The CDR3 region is CASSFPPPANYGYTF. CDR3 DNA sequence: TGTGCCAGCAGTTTTCCCCCGCCGGCTAACTATGGCTACACCTTC.

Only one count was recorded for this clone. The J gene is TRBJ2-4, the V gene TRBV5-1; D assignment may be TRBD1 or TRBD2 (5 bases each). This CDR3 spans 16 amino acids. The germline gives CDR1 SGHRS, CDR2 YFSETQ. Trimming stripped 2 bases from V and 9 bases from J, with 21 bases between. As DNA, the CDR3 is TGCGCCAGCAGCTTCAACCGGGACCGGGATCGGGGCATTCAGTACTTC. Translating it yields CASSFNRDRDRGIQYF. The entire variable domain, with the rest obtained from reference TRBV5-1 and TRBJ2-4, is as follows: KAGVTQTPRYLIKTRGQQVTLSCSPISGHRSVSWYQQTPGQGLQFLFEYFSETQRNKGNFPGRFSGRQFSNSRSEMNVSTLELGDSALYLCASSFNRDRDRGIQYFGAGTRLSVL.

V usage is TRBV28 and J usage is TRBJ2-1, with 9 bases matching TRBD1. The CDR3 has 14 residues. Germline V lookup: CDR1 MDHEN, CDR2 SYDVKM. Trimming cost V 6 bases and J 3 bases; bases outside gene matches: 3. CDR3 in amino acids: CASRPGQGYNEQFF. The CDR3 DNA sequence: TGTGCCAGCAGGCCGGGACAGGGCTACAATGAGCAGTTCTTC.

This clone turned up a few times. The CDR3 region has the DNA TGTGCCTCGACGCTCGACAGGGTAGGCGGCTACACCTTC. It is translated as CASTLDRVGGYTF. This chain links TRBV19 with TRBJ1-2; 7 bases align to TRBD1. Germline V CDR1 and CDR2: LNHDA, SQIVND (reference sequence). V was pared by 11 bases and J by 8 bases, with 14 bases of the junction left unmatched. The CDR3 consists of 13 residues.

The CDR3: CASTGAPRALSYGYTF. The CDR3 coding sequence is TGTGCCAGTACCGGAGCCCCCCGAGCCCTTAGCTATGGCTACACCTTC. V gene TRBV19 combines with J gene TRBJ1-2; D gene ambiguous. V lost 7 bases to trimming and J lost 4 bases, with 22 bases between them. Germline V gene sequence: CDR1 LNHDA, CDR2 SQIVND (reference sequence). The CDR3 sequence is 16 residues long.

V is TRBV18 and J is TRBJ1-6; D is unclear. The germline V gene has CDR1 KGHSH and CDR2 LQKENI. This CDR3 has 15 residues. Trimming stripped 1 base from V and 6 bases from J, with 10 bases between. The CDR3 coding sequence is TGTGCCAGCTCACCACTCGGGGTTTCTAATTCACCCCTCCACTTT. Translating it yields CASSPLGVSNSPLHF.

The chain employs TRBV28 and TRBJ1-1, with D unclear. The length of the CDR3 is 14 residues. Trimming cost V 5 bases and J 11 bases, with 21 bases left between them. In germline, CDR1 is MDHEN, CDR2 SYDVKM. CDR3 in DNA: TGTGCCAGCAGTCCAAAACTACGGGTCCGTGGCGCTTTCTTT. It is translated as CASSPKLRVRGAFF. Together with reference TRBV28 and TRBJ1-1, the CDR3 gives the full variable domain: DVKVTQSSRYLVKRTGEKVFLECVQDMDHENMFWYRQDPGLGLRLIYFSYDVKMKEKGDIPEGYSVSREKKERFSLILESASTNQTSMYLCASSPKLRVRGAFFGQGTRLTVV.

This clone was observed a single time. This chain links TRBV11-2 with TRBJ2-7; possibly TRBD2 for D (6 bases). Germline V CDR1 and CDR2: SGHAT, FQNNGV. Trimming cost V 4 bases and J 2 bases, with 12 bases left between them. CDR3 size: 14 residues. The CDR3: CASSSSGYAYEQYF. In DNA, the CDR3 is TGTGCCAGCAGCTCAAGCGGGTACGCCTACGAGCAGTACTTC. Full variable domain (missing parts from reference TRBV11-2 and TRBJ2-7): EAGVAQSPRYKIIEKRQSVAFWCNPISGHATLYWYQQILGQGPKLLIQFQNNGVVDDSQLPKDRFSAERLKGVDSTLKIQPAKLEDSAVYLCASSSSGYAYEQYFGPGTRLTVT.

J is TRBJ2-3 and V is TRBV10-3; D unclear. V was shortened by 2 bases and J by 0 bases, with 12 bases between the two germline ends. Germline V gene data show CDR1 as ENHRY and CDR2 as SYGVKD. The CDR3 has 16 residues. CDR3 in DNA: TGTGCCATCAGTGAGGTAACAGTTCTCAGCACAGATACGCAGTATTTT. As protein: CAISEVTVLSTDTQYF.

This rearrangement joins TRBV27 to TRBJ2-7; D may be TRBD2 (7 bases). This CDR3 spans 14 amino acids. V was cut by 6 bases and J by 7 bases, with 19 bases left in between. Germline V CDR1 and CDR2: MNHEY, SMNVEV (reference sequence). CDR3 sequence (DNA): TGTGCCAGCAGAAGGGGGACTAAGGTGGGTGAGCAGTACTTC. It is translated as CASRRGTKVGEQYF.

This CDR3 is CASSFAVGETQYF. In nucleotides, the CDR3 is TGTGCCAGCAGTTTCGCGGTCGGAGAGACCCAGTACTTC. The chain recombines TRBV12-3 or TRBV12-4 with TRBJ2-5, with D uncertain. V lost 3 bases to trimming and J lost 4 bases, with 9 bases between them. The CDR3 length is 13 residues.

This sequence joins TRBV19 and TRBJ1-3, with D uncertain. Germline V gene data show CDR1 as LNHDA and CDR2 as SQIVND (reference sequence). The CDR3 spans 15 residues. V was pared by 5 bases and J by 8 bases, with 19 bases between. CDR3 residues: CASSSGPLLEHTIYF. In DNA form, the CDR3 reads TGTGCCAGTAGTTCCGGGCCCCTGCTTGAGCACACCATATATTTT.

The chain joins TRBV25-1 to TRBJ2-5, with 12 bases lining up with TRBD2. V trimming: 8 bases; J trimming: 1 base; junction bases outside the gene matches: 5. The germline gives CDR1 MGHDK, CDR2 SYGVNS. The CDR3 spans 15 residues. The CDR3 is CASGGLAGPQETQYF. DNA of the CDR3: TGTGCCAGCGGGGGACTAGCGGGCCCCCAAGAGACCCAGTACTTC.

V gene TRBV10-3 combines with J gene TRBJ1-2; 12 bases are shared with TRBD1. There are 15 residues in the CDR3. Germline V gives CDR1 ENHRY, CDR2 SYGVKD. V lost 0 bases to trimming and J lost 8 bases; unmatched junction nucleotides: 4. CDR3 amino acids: CAISESAGTGGGYTF. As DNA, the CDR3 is TGTGCCATCAGTGAGTCGGCCGGGACAGGGGGCGGCTACACCTTC.

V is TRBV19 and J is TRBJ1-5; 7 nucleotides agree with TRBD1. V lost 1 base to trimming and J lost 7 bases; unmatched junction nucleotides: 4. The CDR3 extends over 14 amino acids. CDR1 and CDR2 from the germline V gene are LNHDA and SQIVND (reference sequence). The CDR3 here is CASSIVQGDQPQHF. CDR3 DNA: TGTGCCAGTAGTATAGTTCAGGGGGACCAGCCCCAGCATTTT.

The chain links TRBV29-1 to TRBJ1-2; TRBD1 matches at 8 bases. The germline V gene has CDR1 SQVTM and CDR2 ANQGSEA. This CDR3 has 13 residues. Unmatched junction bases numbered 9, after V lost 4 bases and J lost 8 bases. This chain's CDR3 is CSVAAGGARGYTF. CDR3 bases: TGCAGCGTTGCCGCAGGGGGCGCGAGGGGCTACACCTTC.